The rows below give T cell receptor beta chains drawn from one sample of a study of CD8+ T cells in alopecia areata. Assay: immunoSEQ multiplex PCR; the TCRdb copy retains only in-frame clones and omits some. The data show roughly 280,000 clones, approximately 60% seen once. Material: CD4+ T cells sorted from blood, obtained at week 52, from a patient treated with tofacitinib. Receptors were obtained from a human donor with alopecia areata. Each CDR3 is given with its conserved first and last residue. The D gene is left open where the match is weak. The size entry is marked missing in some rows and otherwise reads once, few, many or a size class.

>TRBV6-5|NA|TRBJ2-7|NA
TGTGCCAGCAGTTACGCGGGGGCGGGGTACGAGCAGTACTTC
CASSYAGAGYEQYF
>TRBV30|NA|TRBJ1-3|NA
TGTGCCTGTACAGGGACTTCCCCATTGCACACCATATATTTT
CACTGTSPLHTIYF
>TRBV27|NA|TRBJ2-7|NA
TGTGCCAGCAGTTCCCCCTACGAGCAGTACTTC
CASSSPYEQYF
>TRBV5-6|NA|TRBJ2-3|NA
TGTGCCAGCAGCTTGGGGGTTAACACAGATACGCAGTATTTT
CASSLGVNTDTQYF
>TRBV4-1|NA|TRBJ2-2|NA
TGCGCCAGCAGCCAAGATCAATTGACTTTCCACACCGGGGAGCTGTTTTTT
CASSQDQLTFHTGELFF
>TRBV30|NA|TRBJ1-1|NA
TGTGCCTGGGAGTTTTGGGGGAACACTGAAGCTTTCTTT
CAWEFWGNTEAFF
>TRBV10-3|NA|TRBJ1-2|NA
TGTGCCATCAGTGAGTCGGCAGGTCTCAACTATGGCTACACCTTC
CAISESAGLNYGYTF
>TRBV6-5|TRBD2|TRBJ2-1|NA
TGTGCCAGCAGTAAGGGACTAGCAGGGAAGCAGTTCTTC
CASSKGLAGKQFF
>TRBV5-1|NA|TRBJ2-3|many
TGCGCCAGCAGCTTGGCCATGGGGGAGTCCGGTACGCAGTATTTT
CASSLAMGESGTQYF
>TRBV5-4|TRBD1|TRBJ2-3|few
TGTGCCAGCAGCCAAGGGACAGATTCCGCAGATACGCAGTATTTT
CASSQGTDSADTQYF
>TRBV7-9|NA|TRBJ2-7|NA
TGTGCCAGCAGCTTATTCGGGTCCAAGGGAGACGAGCAGTACTTC
CASSLFGSKGDEQYF
>TRBV5-6|NA|TRBJ1-3|NA
TGTGCCAGCAGCTTGTTCGGTGGAAACACCATATATTTT
CASSLFGGNTIYF
>TRBV5-1|NA|TRBJ2-5|NA
TGCGCCAGCAGCCCACCAAGTTCAGGAGAGACCCAGTACTTC
CASSPPSSGETQYF
>TRBV7-9|NA|TRBJ2-3|NA
TGTGCCAGCAGCCTGGCCCCAGGTAGCACAGATACGCAGTATTTT
CASSLAPGSTDTQYF
>TRBV7-3|NA|TRBJ2-1|NA
TGTGCCAGCAGCTTAGACTACAATGAGCAGTTCTTC
CASSLDYNEQFF
>TRBV5-6|NA|TRBJ2-4|NA
TGTGCCAGCAGCTTGGGCGACGGGAGCATTCAGTACTTC
CASSLGDGSIQYF
>TRBV5-1|NA|TRBJ2-3|NA
TGCGCCAGCAGCTTGGCCCCATCTGGTGGAGATACGCAGTATTTT
CASSLAPSGGDTQYF
>TRBV10-3|TRBD1|TRBJ1-6|NA
TGTGCCGTCACTCCGGGACAGAATTCACCCCTCCACTTT
CAVTPGQNSPLHF
>TRBV9|NA|TRBJ2-7|NA
TGTGCCAGCAGCGTAGTGGGTACGTCCTACGAGCAGTACTTC
CASSVVGTSYEQYF
>TRBV6-5|NA|TRBJ1-2|NA
TGTGCCAGCAGTTACTCGGCGCTCTATGGCTACACCTTC
CASSYSALYGYTF
>TRBV9|TRBD1|TRBJ2-2|few
TGTGCCAGCAGATGGGACAGGGGAGGCACCGGGGAGCTGTTTTTT
CASRWDRGGTGELFF
>TRBV2|NA|TRBJ1-1|NA
TGTGCCAGCAACCTACAGGGAGTTGGGACTGAAGCTTTCTTT
CASNLQGVGTEAFF
>TRBV7-2|TRBD2|TRBJ2-5|NA
TGTGCCAGCAGCTTACGACTAGCGGGGAAAGAGACCCAGTACTTC
CASSLRLAGKETQYF
>TRBV6-6|NA|TRBJ2-5|few
TGTGCCAGCCGACTAGGGGGGGCCCAGTACTTC
CASRLGGAQYF
>TRBV9|NA|TRBJ2-1|NA
TGTGCCAGCAGCGTAGCCGGAGGGTCCTACAATGAGCAGTTCTTC
CASSVAGGSYNEQFF
>TRBV10-3|NA|TRBJ1-6|NA
TGTGCCATCAGTGACGGGGGTCTTGATTCACCCCTCCACTTT
CAISDGGLDSPLHF
>TRBV5-6|NA|TRBJ2-2|NA
TGTGCCAGCAGCTTGGGTTTCAGGTACACCGGGGAGCTGTTTTTT
CASSLGFRYTGELFF
>TRBV9|TRBD1|TRBJ2-7|NA
TGTGCCAGCAGCCCCTCGGGGACAGTCTCCTACGAGCAGTACTTC
CASSPSGTVSYEQYF
>TRBV7-2|NA|TRBJ2-6|few
TGTGCCAGCAGCTACGGACAATCTGGGGCCAACGTCCTGACTTTC
CASSYGQSGANVLTF
>TRBV29-1|NA|TRBJ1-1|few
TGCAGCGCAGATGGGACTTTTCGAGACACTGAAGCTTTCTTT
CSADGTFRDTEAFF
>TRBV29-1|NA|TRBJ1-1|NA
TGCAGCGCCACTTGGGGGAACACTGAAGCTTTCTTT
CSATWGNTEAFF
>TRBV5-1|NA|TRBJ1-1|few
TGCGCCAGCAGCTCACCGGGGTCAGCTGAAGCTTTCTTT
CASSSPGSAEAFF
>TRBV7-2|NA|TRBJ2-7|NA
TGTGCCAGCAGTTATAGGGGGGAAACACACTACGAGCAGTACTTC
CASSYRGETHYEQYF
>TRBV27|NA|TRBJ2-6|NA
TGTGCCAGCAGTTTATCGAACTGGGTCTCTGGGGCCAACGTCCTGACTTTC
CASSLSNWVSGANVLTF
>TRBV7-8|NA|TRBJ2-5|NA
TGTGCCAGCAGCAAGCATCGTGAGACCCAGTACTTC
CASSKHRETQYF
>TRBV9|NA|TRBJ2-1|NA
TGTGCCAGCAGCGTAGCCAACCCCAATGAGCAGTTCTTC
CASSVANPNEQFF
>TRBV4-1|NA|TRBJ2-5|few
TGCGCCAGCAGCCAAGATCGGGACGGTCGAACGGAGACCCAGTACTTC
CASSQDRDGRTETQYF
>TRBV27|TRBD2|TRBJ2-3|NA
TGTGCCAGCAGTATCTTCGGACTAGCGGGGAGCACAGATACGCAGTATTTT
CASSIFGLAGSTDTQYF
>TRBV27|NA|TRBJ1-6|NA
TGTGCCAGCAGTACATCTAGGGGCTCACCCCTCCACTTT
CASSTSRGSPLHF
>TRBV5-1|NA|TRBJ2-7|NA
TGCGCCAGCAGCTTGGTTCCGGGAGCCGAGCAGTACTTC
CASSLVPGAEQYF
>TRBV6-6|NA|TRBJ2-7|few
TGTGCCAGCAGTTACCGACAGCCCGGGACCTACGAGCAGTACTTC
CASSYRQPGTYEQYF
>TRBV5-4|TRBD1|TRBJ1-1|few
TGTGCCAGCAGTGGGACAGCGGCTGAAGCTTTCTTT
CASSGTAAEAFF
>TRBV5-4|NA|TRBJ2-3|once
TGTGCCAGCAGCCAGGGGGGGGCTAGCCCCACAGATACGCAGTATTTT
CASSQGGASPTDTQYF
>TRBV10-3|NA|TRBJ2-7|few
TGTGCCATCAGTGAGGACAGAATCGAGCAGTACTTC
CAISEDRIEQYF
>TRBV5-4|NA|TRBJ2-3|NA
TGTGCCAGCAGCCCTTTTTGGGGCGCAGATACGCAGTATTTT
CASSPFWGADTQYF
>TRBV19|NA|TRBJ2-3|NA
TGTGCCAGTAGTCCCCGGGACTTCAGAGGGTCAGATACGCAGTATTTT
CASSPRDFRGSDTQYF
>TRBV30|TRBD1|TRBJ1-2|NA
TGTGCCTGGAGTGTACGGGACAGGGGTTACACCTTC
CAWSVRDRGYTF
>TRBV6-5|NA|TRBJ2-5|NA
TGTGCCAGCACCGAGAACGGGGAACAAGAGACCCAGTACTTC
CASTENGEQETQYF
>TRBV30|NA|TRBJ2-5|NA
TGTGCCTGGAGTTCTCCTGAGACCCAGTACTTC
CAWSSPETQYF
>TRBV4-3|TRBD1|TRBJ2-2|NA
TGCGCCAGCAGCCAAAAGGGGCCGGGACAGCACACCGGGGAGCTGTTTTTT
CASSQKGPGQHTGELFF
>TRBV7-9|NA|TRBJ2-5|few
TGTGCCAGCAGCCGAGATCAGGGGCAAGAGACCCAGTACTTC
CASSRDQGQETQYF
>TRBV28|TRBD1|TRBJ1-2|NA
TGTGCCAGCAGTCTCTCCGACAGGGCTGGCGTCTACACCTTC
CASSLSDRAGVYTF
>TRBV15|TRBD1|TRBJ2-5|NA
TGTGCCACCAGCAGCGACAGGGGTCATCGGGCCCAGTACTTC
CATSSDRGHRAQYF